This T cell receptor beta chain was retrieved from a study of cytomegalovirus exposure and HLA in healthy donors. The PCR contained 60 Vbeta and 13 Jbeta primers. Clones were read by immunoSEQ multiplex PCR, and TCRdb kept only the in-frame ones, dropping some. Of 90,000 to 95,000 clones in the sample, approximately 78% are singletons; the top ten hold about 4.4%. Germline CDR1 is MNHNS and CDR2 is SASEGT. The CDR3 is made up of 16 amino acids. With V trimmed by 4 bases and J by 3 bases, 6 bases remained unmatched. General study results and limits: Sequencing had likely introduced a cluster of highly shared sequence variants as an artifact. The study had only CMV serostatus as immune exposure information. Earlier findings revealed that most TCR beta V segments proved productive either about 87% or about 30% of the time.

This clone has more than one count but fewer than ten. Its antigen is undetermined. Material for sequencing was PBMCs. This chain uses TRBV6-1 with TRBJ2-3; 11 bases agree with TRBD2. The origin of this receptor is a male donor in good health and CMV-seropositive. The CDR3 loop is CASSVSGRGGTDTQYF. The CDR3 nucleotides are TGTGCCAGCAGTGTTAGCGGGAGGGGGGGGACAGATACGCAGTATTTT.